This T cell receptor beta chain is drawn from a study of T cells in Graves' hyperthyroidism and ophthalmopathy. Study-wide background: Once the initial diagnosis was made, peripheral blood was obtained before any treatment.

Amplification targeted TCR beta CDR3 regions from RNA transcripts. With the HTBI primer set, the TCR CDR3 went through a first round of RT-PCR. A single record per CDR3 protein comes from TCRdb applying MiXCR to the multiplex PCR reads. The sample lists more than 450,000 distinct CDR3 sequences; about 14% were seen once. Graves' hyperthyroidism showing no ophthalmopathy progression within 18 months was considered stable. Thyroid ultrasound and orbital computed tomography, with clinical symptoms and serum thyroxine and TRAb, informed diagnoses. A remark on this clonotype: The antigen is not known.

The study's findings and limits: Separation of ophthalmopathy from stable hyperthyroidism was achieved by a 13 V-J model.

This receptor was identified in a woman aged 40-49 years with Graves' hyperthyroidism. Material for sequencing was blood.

The CDR3 DNA follows: TGTGCCAGCAGCGTAGACAGCCACAGCACAGATACGCAGTATTTT. This codes for CASSVDSHSTDTQYF. V and J are TRBV9 and TRBJ2-3; no reliable D call. The germline V gene encodes CDR1 SGDLS and CDR2 YYNGEE. This CDR3 is built from 15 residues. V was pared by 0 bases and J by 0 bases, with 8 bases between.